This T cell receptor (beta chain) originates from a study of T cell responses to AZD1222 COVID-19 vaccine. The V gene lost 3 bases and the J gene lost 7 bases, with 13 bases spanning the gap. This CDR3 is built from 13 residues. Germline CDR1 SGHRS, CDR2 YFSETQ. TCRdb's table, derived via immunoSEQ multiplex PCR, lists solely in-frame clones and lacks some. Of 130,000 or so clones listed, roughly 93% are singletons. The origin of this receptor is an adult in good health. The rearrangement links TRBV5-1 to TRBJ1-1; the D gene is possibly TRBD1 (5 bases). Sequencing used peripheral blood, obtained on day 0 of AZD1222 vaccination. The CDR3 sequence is CASSSDNQGEAFF. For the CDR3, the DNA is TGCGCCAGCAGCTCGGACAACCAAGGTGAAGCTTTCTTT.